This is a list of T cell receptor beta chains from one sample in a study of cytomegalovirus exposure and HLA in healthy donors. Clones were read by immunoSEQ multiplex PCR, and TCRdb kept only the in-frame ones, dropping some. The sample has about 130,000 clones, and its top ten clones hold around 1.6%. The sample comprised PBMCs. The source is a woman aged 40-49 years in good health and CMV-seropositive. Each CDR3 is given with its conserved first and last residue. A D gene is named only where the DNA matches it firmly.

d_call: -
j_call: TRBJ1-3
cdr3_length: 15
v_call: TRBV4-1
cdr3_nt: TGCGCCAGCAGCTTGACCCGGACATATGGAAACACCATATATTTT
cdr3_aa: CASSLTRTYGNTIYF

d_call: -
j_call: TRBJ2-1
cdr3_length: 15
v_call: TRBV4-3
cdr3_nt: TGCGCCAGCAGCCAAGATTTGGGGAGTTACAATGAGCAGTTCTTC
cdr3_aa: CASSQDLGSYNEQFF

d_call: -
j_call: TRBJ1-6
cdr3_length: 18
v_call: TRBV7-2
cdr3_nt: TGTGCCATCCCAGTAAGGGGGAAACTCCGGGCAGGGAATTCACCCCTCCACTTT
cdr3_aa: CAIPVRGKLRAGNSPLHF

d_call: -
j_call: TRBJ2-5
cdr3_length: 15
v_call: TRBV4-3
cdr3_nt: TGCGCCAGCAGCCAAGAAGGCGGCCGGCAAGAGACCCAGTACTTC
cdr3_aa: CASSQEGGRQETQYF

d_call: -
j_call: TRBJ1-5
cdr3_length: 14
v_call: TRBV6-5
cdr3_nt: TGTGCCAGCAGTTACAAGCCAAGTGGTCAGCCCCAGCATTTT
cdr3_aa: CASSYKPSGQPQHF

d_call: TRBD2
j_call: TRBJ2-3
cdr3_length: 11
v_call: TRBV20-1
cdr3_nt: TGTGGTTCGAGGGAGGGAGATACGCAGTATTTT
cdr3_aa: CGSREGDTQYF

d_call: TRBD1
j_call: TRBJ2-4
cdr3_length: 15
v_call: TRBV7-2
cdr3_nt: TGTGCCAGCAGCTCGCAAAGACAGGGGGGGAACATTCAGTACTTC
cdr3_aa: CASSSQRQGGNIQYF

d_call: -
j_call: TRBJ1-5
cdr3_length: 14
v_call: TRBV28
cdr3_nt: TGTGCCAGCAGTGGGGTGGGGGCAAGTCAGCCCCAGCATTTT
cdr3_aa: CASSGVGASQPQHF

d_call: TRBD2
j_call: TRBJ2-5
cdr3_length: 16
v_call: TRBV2
cdr3_nt: TGTGCCAGCAGGAAAAAAGCGGGAGACCCCGGAGAGACCCAGTACTTC
cdr3_aa: CASRKKAGDPGETQYF

d_call: TRBD2
j_call: TRBJ2-2
cdr3_length: 15
v_call: TRBV5-4
cdr3_nt: TGTGCCAGCAGCTTTAGCGGGAGGTCATTCGGGGAGCTGTTTTTT
cdr3_aa: CASSFSGRSFGELFF

d_call: -
j_call: TRBJ1-4
cdr3_length: 15
v_call: TRBV25-1
cdr3_nt: TGTGCCAGCAGTGAATTTGCGGGGGTTGTTGAAAAACTGTTTTTT
cdr3_aa: CASSEFAGVVEKLFF

d_call: -
j_call: TRBJ1-2
cdr3_length: 12
v_call: TRBV30
cdr3_nt: TGTGCCTGGAGTACGGGACTTTATGGCTACACCTTC
cdr3_aa: CAWSTGLYGYTF

d_call: -
j_call: TRBJ2-7
cdr3_length: 14
v_call: TRBV28
cdr3_nt: TGTGCCAGCAGTTCCCCGGACAGCTCTTACGAGCAGTACTTC
cdr3_aa: CASSSPDSSYEQYF

d_call: TRBD2
j_call: TRBJ2-7
cdr3_length: 15
v_call: TRBV7-2
cdr3_nt: TGTGCCAGCAGCTCAACCGGGACTAGCCTCTACGAGCAGTACTTC
cdr3_aa: CASSSTGTSLYEQYF

d_call: -
j_call: TRBJ2-5
cdr3_length: 13
v_call: TRBV2
cdr3_nt: TGTGCCACTCGTCCCCGGGGCCAAGAGACCCAGTACTTC
cdr3_aa: CATRPRGQETQYF

d_call: TRBD1
j_call: TRBJ2-1
cdr3_length: 15
v_call: TRBV28
cdr3_nt: TGTGCCAGCAGCTCGGGACAGGGCTCCTACAATGAGCAGTTCTTC
cdr3_aa: CASSSGQGSYNEQFF

d_call: TRBD2
j_call: TRBJ2-3
cdr3_length: 15
v_call: TRBV28
cdr3_nt: TGTGCCAGCTCACACAGGCTAGCGGGAGATGATACGCAGTATTTT
cdr3_aa: CASSHRLAGDDTQYF

d_call: TRBD1
j_call: TRBJ1-4
cdr3_length: 15
v_call: TRBV19
cdr3_nt: TGTGCCAGTACCCTACAGGGGGCAACTAATGAAAAACTGTTTTTT
cdr3_aa: CASTLQGATNEKLFF

d_call: TRBD2
j_call: TRBJ2-1
cdr3_length: 18
v_call: TRBV5-1
cdr3_nt: TGCGCCAGCAGTCGTGGGACAGAGAATATAGCGGGAGTTGGGGAGCAGTTCTTC
cdr3_aa: CASSRGTENIAGVGEQFF

d_call: -
j_call: TRBJ2-7
cdr3_length: 14
v_call: TRBV4-3
cdr3_nt: TGCGCCAGCAGCCAAGATCTGGCCGCCTACGAGCAGTACTTC
cdr3_aa: CASSQDLAAYEQYF

d_call: -
j_call: TRBJ2-3
cdr3_length: 19
v_call: TRBV13
cdr3_nt: TGTGCCAGCAGCACCGGGACTCCCGGGAATGTATATAGCACAGATACGCAGTATTTT
cdr3_aa: CASSTGTPGNVYSTDTQYF

d_call: -
j_call: TRBJ1-2
cdr3_length: 13
v_call: TRBV7-2
cdr3_nt: TGTGCCAGCAGCTTGGACATTAACTATGGCTACACCTTC
cdr3_aa: CASSLDINYGYTF

d_call: -
j_call: TRBJ2-5
cdr3_length: 16
v_call: TRBV5-6
cdr3_nt: TGTGCCAGCAGCTTGCTGGGAGACTCCCTGCAAGAGACCCAGTACTTC
cdr3_aa: CASSLLGDSLQETQYF

d_call: -
j_call: TRBJ2-1
cdr3_length: 14
v_call: TRBV27
cdr3_nt: TGTGCCAGCAGTTTAAGAATGGTAGAGGGAAAGGAGTTCTTC
cdr3_aa: CASSLRMVEGKEFF

d_call: TRBD2
j_call: TRBJ2-5
cdr3_length: 15
v_call: TRBV11-3
cdr3_nt: TGTGCCAGCAGCCTTCCGACTAGCGAAGAAGAGACCCAGTACTTC
cdr3_aa: CASSLPTSEEETQYF

d_call: TRBD2
j_call: TRBJ2-1
cdr3_length: 16
v_call: TRBV4-3
cdr3_nt: TGCGCCAGCAGCCAGTCCTCTAGCGGCTCCTACAATGAGCAGTTCTTC
cdr3_aa: CASSQSSSGSYNEQFF

d_call: TRBD1
j_call: TRBJ1-2
cdr3_length: 14
v_call: TRBV10-3
cdr3_nt: TGTGCCATCAAGGGACAGGGAGCTAACTATGGCTACACCTTC
cdr3_aa: CAIKGQGANYGYTF

d_call: TRBD1
j_call: TRBJ2-7
cdr3_length: 15
v_call: TRBV10-3
cdr3_nt: TGTGCCATCAGTAATACCGGGACAGGGATCTACGAGCAGTACTTC
cdr3_aa: CAISNTGTGIYEQYF

d_call: -
j_call: TRBJ1-1
cdr3_length: 15
v_call: TRBV5-4
cdr3_nt: TGTGCCAGCAGCTTGGCCGGGGGGTCAGGGGCTGAAGCTTTCTTT
cdr3_aa: CASSLAGGSGAEAFF

d_call: -
j_call: TRBJ1-4
cdr3_length: 14
v_call: TRBV2
cdr3_nt: TGTGCCAGCAGTTCGGACACCTCCGGAGAAAAACTGTTTTTT
cdr3_aa: CASSSDTSGEKLFF

d_call: -
j_call: TRBJ2-5
cdr3_length: 15
v_call: TRBV7-3
cdr3_nt: TGTGCCAGCAGCTTAACGCGGGCAGTCCAAGAGACCCAGTACTTC
cdr3_aa: CASSLTRAVQETQYF

d_call: -
j_call: TRBJ1-1
cdr3_length: 14
v_call: TRBV12-2
cdr3_nt: TGTGCAAGTCGCTTAGGCGGACAGATCACTGAAGCTTTCTTT
cdr3_aa: CASRLGGQITEAFF

d_call: -
j_call: TRBJ2-3
cdr3_length: 15
v_call: TRBV7-8
cdr3_nt: TGTGCCAGCAGCTGGAGCGGGTCCCTGGGAGATACGCAGTATTTT
cdr3_aa: CASSWSGSLGDTQYF

d_call: TRBD1
j_call: TRBJ1-4
cdr3_length: 17
v_call: TRBV15
cdr3_nt: TGTGCCACCAGCAGTCCGGACAGGGGAGAGGCTAATGAAAAACTGTTTTTT
cdr3_aa: CATSSPDRGEANEKLFF

d_call: -
j_call: TRBJ2-7
cdr3_length: 12
v_call: TRBV5-6
cdr3_nt: TGTGCCAGCAGCTTGTCTCTCTACGAGCAGTACTTC
cdr3_aa: CASSLSLYEQYF

d_call: TRBD1
j_call: TRBJ2-7
cdr3_length: 15
v_call: TRBV28
cdr3_nt: TGTGCCAGCAGTTTTGTTGGACAGGGGCGCTACGAGCAGTACTTC
cdr3_aa: CASSFVGQGRYEQYF

d_call: -
j_call: TRBJ1-4
cdr3_length: 16
v_call: TRBV2
cdr3_nt: TGTGCCAGCTTTGTGGCAGGCTTTGCAACTAATGAAAAACTGTTTTTT
cdr3_aa: CASFVAGFATNEKLFF

d_call: TRBD2
j_call: TRBJ2-1
cdr3_length: 16
v_call: TRBV27
cdr3_nt: TGTGCCAGCAGTTTCCCTACTAGCGGGAGAGTCAATGAGCAGTTCTTC
cdr3_aa: CASSFPTSGRVNEQFF

d_call: -
j_call: TRBJ1-5
cdr3_length: 19
v_call: TRBV27
cdr3_nt: TGTGCCAGCAGTTTATCGCCCCCGTCCCAGCGCAGACGGAATCAGCCCCAGCATTTT
cdr3_aa: CASSLSPPSQRRRNQPQHF

d_call: TRBD1
j_call: TRBJ2-7
cdr3_length: 12
v_call: TRBV28
cdr3_nt: TGTGCCAGCACCCGGACAGGGTACGAGCAGTACTTC
cdr3_aa: CASTRTGYEQYF

d_call: TRBD1
j_call: TRBJ1-1
cdr3_length: 15
v_call: TRBV5-1
cdr3_nt: TGCGCCAGCAGCGCCACAGGGGGATGGAACACTGAAGCTTTCTTT
cdr3_aa: CASSATGGWNTEAFF

d_call: -
j_call: TRBJ1-2
cdr3_length: 12
v_call: TRBV25-1
cdr3_nt: TGTGCCAGCAGTGAACGGGGATATGGCTACACCTTC
cdr3_aa: CASSERGYGYTF

d_call: -
j_call: TRBJ2-2
cdr3_length: 13
v_call: TRBV11-1
cdr3_nt: TGTGCCAGCAGTTCCGTCGGGGTTGGGGAGCTGTTTTTT
cdr3_aa: CASSSVGVGELFF